These 23 T cell receptor beta chains were all obtained from the same sample, sequenced in a study of T cell responses to AZD1222 COVID-19 vaccine (dated by TCRdb to about 2021). The library came from the immunoSEQ multiplex PCR assay. Here the immuneACCESS table is served through TCRdb, limited to in-frame sequences with V and J called. Missing clones are a known gap in these copies; in checked studies unresolved V genes cover under half, and the rest lacks a known reason. Present in this sample are around 100,000 clones, roughly 90% of which were seen just once. The ten largest clones add up to approximately 1.1% of the sample. The time point label on this specimen signifies: baseline before first vaccination. The specimen comprised peripheral blood, sampled on day 0 of AZD1222 vaccination. These receptors were obtained from an adult in good health.

The chain is built from TRBV19 and TRBJ1-3; D is uncertain. Deletions cut 4 bases from V and 0 bases from J, with 7 bases between. Germline CDR1 and CDR2: LNHDA and SQIVND (reference sequence). The CDR3 extends over 14 amino acids. DNA of the CDR3: TGTGCCAGTAGTACAGGTACCTCTGGAAACACCATATATTTT. Amino acid sequence: CASSTGTSGNTIYF.

The chain combines TRBV5-4 with TRBJ1-2, with 9 bases that match TRBD1. Germline CDR1 reads SGHNT; CDR2 reads YYREEE (reference sequence). J lost 1 base, V lost 0 bases, and 4 bases had no gene match. The CDR3 has 16 residues. The CDR3 sequence: CASSLGQGELNYGYTF. The CDR3 coding sequence is TGTGCCAGCAGCTTGGGACAGGGGGAGCTTAACTATGGCTACACCTTC.

The V call is TRBV30, the J call TRBJ2-6; the match to TRBD1 covers 7 bases. CDR3 length: 14 amino acids. The J segment lost 2 bases and the V segment lost 5 bases, leaving 3 bases of the junction unmatched. Germline V gene data show CDR1 as GTSNPN and CDR2 as SVGIG (reference sequence). This CDR3 is CAWLRGPGANVLTF. CDR3 coding DNA: TGTGCCTGGTTGAGGGGGCCTGGGGCCAACGTCCTGACTTTC.

This chain connects TRBV5-1 to TRBJ1-3, with D perhaps matching TRBD1 (5 bases). Trimming took 2 bases from V and 4 from J, leaving 13 bases between them. Germline CDR1 reads SGHRS; CDR2 reads YFSETQ. The CDR3 covers 15 residues. The CDR3 DNA reads as TGCGCCAGCAGCTTTAACGGGGGAGGAGGAAACACCATATATTTT. Its protein product is CASSFNGGGGNTIYF.

V usage is TRBV11-3 and J usage is TRBJ2-2; no clear D. Germline CDR1 is SGHNT and CDR2 is YENEEA. The CDR3 loop spans 15 amino acids. Deletions cut 0 bases from V and 0 bases from J, with 5 bases between. The CDR3 nucleotides are TGTGCCAGCAGCTTAGAGACTCCGAACACCGGGGAGCTGTTTTTT. It translates to CASSLETPNTGELFF. Supplemented by reference TRBV11-3 and TRBJ2-2, the full variable domain reads EAGVVQSPRYKIIEKKQPVAFWCNPISGHNTLYWYLQNLGQGPELLIRYENEEAVDDSQLPKDRFSAERLKGVDSTLKIQPAELGDSAVYLCASSLETPNTGELFFGEGSRLTVL.

The rearrangement joins TRBV4-3 to TRBJ1-1; 8 nucleotides agree with TRBD1. CDR3 length equals 15 residues. Germline lookup yields CDR1 LGHNA and CDR2 YSLEER. V trimming: 4 bases; J trimming: 2 bases; junction bases outside the gene matches: 6. This CDR3 is CASSRADRDNTEAFF. As DNA, the CDR3 is TGCGCCAGCAGCCGCGCGGACAGGGACAACACTGAAGCTTTCTTT.

The chain couples TRBV7-2 to TRBJ1-2, with 8 nucleotides matching TRBD1. The CDR3 covers 14 residues. Germline trimming cut 5 bases from V and 8 bases from J; bases unmatched to any gene: 10. CDR1 and CDR2 from the germline V gene are SGHTA and FQGNSA. CDR3 in amino acids: CASSTRQGTEGYTF. In nucleotides, the CDR3 is TGTGCCAGCAGCACGCGACAGGGGACGGAGGGCTACACCTTC.

The chain joins TRBV19 to TRBJ1-1, with D possibly matching TRBD1 (6 bases). Looked up from germline, CDR1 is LNHDA and CDR2 is SQIVND (reference sequence). The CDR3 runs to 16 residues. The germline V and J ends were trimmed by 6 bases and 0 bases, with 17 bases remaining between them. The CDR3 coding sequence is TGTGCCAGTAGCGCTGGGGGCGAGAGCATGAACACTGAAGCTTTCTTT. Translated, it gives CASSAGGESMNTEAFF.

The genes are TRBV5-1 and TRBJ1-6, with 9 nucleotides matching TRBD1. After removal of 4 bases from V and 6 bases from J, the junction contained 5 bases not matched to a gene. The CDR3 contains 15 residues. CDR1 and CDR2 from the germline V gene are SGHRS and YFSETQ. CDR3 bases: TGCGCCAGCAGCAACGGACAGGGGTCTAATTCACCCCTCCACTTT. Protein product: CASSNGQGSNSPLHF.

The chain carries TRBV19 and TRBJ1-4, with 8 bases fitting TRBD1. Trimming cost V 5 bases and J 8 bases; bases outside gene matches: 4. CDR1 LNHDA and CDR2 SQIVND come from the germline V gene (reference sequence). The CDR3 totals 13 residues. The CDR3 loop reads CASSVDREEKLFF. Written as DNA, the CDR3 is TGTGCCAGTAGTGTGGACAGGGAAGAAAAACTGTTTTTT.

The chain recombines TRBV19 with TRBJ1-4, with 7 positions matching TRBD1. Germline values: CDR1 LNHDA, CDR2 SQIVND (reference sequence). V lost 8 bases to trimming and J lost 0 bases; unmatched junction nucleotides: 3. The CDR3 is 14 amino acids. The DNA of the CDR3 is TGTGCCAGTGGGGACAGTTCAACTAATGAAAAACTGTTTTTT. It is translated as CASGDSSTNEKLFF.

This chain uses TRBV4-1 with TRBJ2-5, with 12 nucleotides matching TRBD2. Losses at the gene ends were 1 base for V and 1 base for J; bases not matched to a gene: 4. The CDR3 runs to 17 residues. Germline values: CDR1 MGHRA, CDR2 YSYEKL. The CDR3 bases are TGCGCCAGCAGCCAAGGACTAGCGGGAGTCCCCCAAGAGACCCAGTACTTC. Encoded protein: CASSQGLAGVPQETQYF.

V is TRBV28 and J is TRBJ1-2, with 10 bases matching TRBD1. Germline CDR1 reads MDHEN; CDR2 reads SYDVKM. The V segment lost 6 bases and the J segment 8 bases; nucleotides outside the gene matches: 12. This CDR3 has 15 residues. CDR3 coding DNA: TGTGCCAGCAGCCCCTGGACAGGGGGGCTAATGGGCTACACCTTC. Residues: CASSPWTGGLMGYTF.

The chain has TRBV6-2 or TRBV6-3 and TRBJ1-5; TRBD1 is a possible D gene (6 bases). Deletions cut 0 bases from V and 4 bases from J, with 7 bases between. In germline, CDR1 is MNHEY, CDR2 SVGEGT. The CDR3 covers 14 residues. The CDR3 reads CASSYSQGNQPQHF. The CDR3 nucleotides read TGTGCCAGCAGTTACTCACAGGGTAATCAGCCCCAGCATTTT.

This rearrangement joins TRBV19 to TRBJ1-1; 9 bases are shared with TRBD1. The trim removed 3 bases at V and 11 bases at J, leaving 7 bases unmatched. CDR3 length: 13 amino acids. In germline, CDR1 is LNHDA, CDR2 SQIVND (reference sequence). CDR3 loop: CASSMGNRGLAFF. CDR3 DNA: TGTGCCAGTAGTATGGGGAACAGGGGGCTGGCTTTCTTT.

This chain links TRBV30 with TRBJ2-1; 11 bases fit TRBD2. The CDR3 runs to 15 residues. J gave up 7 bases and V 3 bases, and 8 bases lay outside the gene matches. Germline V lookup: CDR1 GTSNPN, CDR2 SVGIG (reference sequence). The CDR3 nucleotides are TGTGCCTGGAGCCGACTAGCGGGATTCGGGAATGAGCAGTTCTTC. Protein sequence: CAWSRLAGFGNEQFF.

This clone occurred once. The chain has TRBV7-2 and TRBJ2-5; possible D gene TRBD2, 5 bases. The germline V gene encodes CDR1 SGHTA and CDR2 FQGNSA. Trimming took off 1 base at V and 7 bases at J, with 22 bases between the two ends. The CDR3 is 17 residues long. The CDR3 region has the DNA TGTGCCAGCAGCTTAGTAGGTGGGGAGCGGCCCGGGCGGACCCAGTACTTC. Its protein is CASSLVGGERPGRTQYF.

This chain uses TRBV30 with TRBJ2-2, with D maybe TRBD2 (6 bases). V shed 0 bases and J shed 0 bases, with 8 bases lying between them. The CDR3 totals 15 residues. The germline V gene encodes CDR1 GTSNPN and CDR2 SVGIG (reference sequence). CDR3 in amino acids: CAWSVGGTNTGELFF. The CDR3 DNA reads TGTGCCTGGAGTGTCGGAGGGACGAACACCGGGGAGCTGTTTTTT.

The CDR3 coding sequence is TGTGCCAGCAGTCCTCGAGGAAGGACAGGGGGCTTAAGTTCACCCCTCCACTTT. As protein: CASSPRGRTGGLSSPLHF. The V call is TRBV27, the J call TRBJ1-6, with 11 bases identical to TRBD1. The ends lost 5 bases at V and 9 bases at J; junction bases unmatched: 15. This CDR3 has 18 amino acids. CDR1 and CDR2 (germline): MNHEY, SMNVEV (reference sequence).

The V gene is TRBV3-1 (or the pseudogene TRBV3-2), the J gene TRBJ1-2, with D possibly TRBD1 on 5 matching bases. The CDR3 consists of 14 residues. CDR1 LGHDT and CDR2 YNNKEL come from the germline V gene (reference sequence). V was trimmed by 4 bases and J by 7 bases, leaving 16 bases between them. The CDR3 DNA reads TGTGCCAGCAGCCCCGGGACTCCTGGCGGTGGCTACACCTTC. As protein: CASSPGTPGGGYTF.

V gene TRBV12-3 or TRBV12-4 combines with J gene TRBJ1-6, with a weak D call TRBD1 (5 bases). Trimming removed 6 bases from V and 8 bases from J, with 11 bases in between. This CDR3 is 13 amino acids long. CDR3 loop: CASSGGVDSPLHF. CDR3 in DNA: TGTGCCAGCAGCGGAGGGGTAGATTCACCCCTCCACTTT.

This clone was seen a handful of times. The rearrangement links TRBV3-1 (or the pseudogene TRBV3-2) to TRBJ2-3, with 8 bases matching TRBD2. V gave up 8 bases and J gave up 2 bases; unmatched junction bases: 3. In germline, CDR1 is LGHDT, CDR2 YNNKEL (reference sequence). The CDR3 has 13 residues. The CDR3 reads CASGGLATDTQYF. CDR3 DNA sequence: TGTGCCAGCGGCGGACTAGCCACAGATACGCAGTATTTT.

This chain connects TRBV6-2 or TRBV6-3 to TRBJ1-1; perhaps TRBD1 as D (5 bases). This CDR3 region has 14 residues. In germline, CDR1 is MNHEY, CDR2 SVGEGT. Trimming took 5 bases from V and 1 from J, leaving 11 bases between them. The chain's CDR3 is CASSVDRPNTEAFF. In nucleotides, the CDR3 is TGTGCCAGCAGTGTCGACAGACCGAACACTGAAGCTTTCTTT.